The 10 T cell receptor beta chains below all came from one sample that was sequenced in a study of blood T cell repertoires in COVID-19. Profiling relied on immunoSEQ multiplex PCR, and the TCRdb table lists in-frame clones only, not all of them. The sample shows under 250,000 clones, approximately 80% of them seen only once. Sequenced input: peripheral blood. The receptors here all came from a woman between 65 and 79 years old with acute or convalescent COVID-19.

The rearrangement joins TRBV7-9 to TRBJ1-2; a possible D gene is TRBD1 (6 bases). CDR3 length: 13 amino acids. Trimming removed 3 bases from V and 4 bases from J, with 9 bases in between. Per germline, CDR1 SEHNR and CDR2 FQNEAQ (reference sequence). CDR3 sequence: CASSLDSSYGYTF. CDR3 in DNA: TGTGCCAGCAGCTTGGACAGTTCCTATGGCTACACCTTC.

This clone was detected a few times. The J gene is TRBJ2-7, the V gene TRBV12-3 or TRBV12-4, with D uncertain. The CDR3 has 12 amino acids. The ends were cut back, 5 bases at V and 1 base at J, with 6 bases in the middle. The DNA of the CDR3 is TGTGCCAGCAGTACACGATCCTACGAGCAGTACTTC. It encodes CASSTRSYEQYF.

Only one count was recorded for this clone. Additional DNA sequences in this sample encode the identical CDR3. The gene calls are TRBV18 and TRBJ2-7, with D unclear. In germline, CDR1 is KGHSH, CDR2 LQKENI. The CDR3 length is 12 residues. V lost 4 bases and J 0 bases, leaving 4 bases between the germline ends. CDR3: CASSRSSYEQYF. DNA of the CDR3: TGTGCCAGCTCACGCAGCTCCTACGAGCAGTACTTC.

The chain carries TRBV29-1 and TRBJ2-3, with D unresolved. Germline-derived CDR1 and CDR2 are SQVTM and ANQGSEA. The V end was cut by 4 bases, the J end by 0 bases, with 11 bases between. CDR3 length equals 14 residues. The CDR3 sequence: CSVAPHSSTDTQYF. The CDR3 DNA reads TGCAGCGTTGCCCCCCACAGCAGCACAGATACGCAGTATTTT.

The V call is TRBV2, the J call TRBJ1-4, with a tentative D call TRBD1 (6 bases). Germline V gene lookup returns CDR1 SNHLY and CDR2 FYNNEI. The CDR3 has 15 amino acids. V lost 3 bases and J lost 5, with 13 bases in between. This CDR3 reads CASSDPTGSNEKLFF. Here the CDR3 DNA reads TGTGCCAGCAGTGACCCGACAGGTTCGAATGAAAAACTGTTTTTT.

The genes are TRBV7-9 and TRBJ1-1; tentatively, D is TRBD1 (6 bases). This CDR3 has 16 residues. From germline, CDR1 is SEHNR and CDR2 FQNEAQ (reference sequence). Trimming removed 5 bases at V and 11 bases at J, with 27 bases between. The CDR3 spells CASSPPYRAIEIMAFF. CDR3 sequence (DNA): TGTGCCAGCAGCCCACCCTACAGGGCCATTGAGATAATGGCTTTCTTT. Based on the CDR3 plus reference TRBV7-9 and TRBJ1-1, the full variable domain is DTGVSQNPRHKITKRGQNVTFRCDPISEHNRLYWYRQTLGQGPEFLTYFQNEAQLEKSRLLSDRFSAERPKGSFSTLEIQRTEQGDSAMYLCASSPPYRAIEIMAFFGQGTRLTVV.

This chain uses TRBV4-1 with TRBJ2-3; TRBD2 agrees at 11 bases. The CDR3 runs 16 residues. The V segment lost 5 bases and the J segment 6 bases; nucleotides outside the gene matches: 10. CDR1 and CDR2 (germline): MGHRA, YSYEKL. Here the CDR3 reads CASSANSGGGRDTQYF. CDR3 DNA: TGCGCCAGCAGCGCAAATAGCGGGGGGGGCCGGGATACGCAGTATTTT.

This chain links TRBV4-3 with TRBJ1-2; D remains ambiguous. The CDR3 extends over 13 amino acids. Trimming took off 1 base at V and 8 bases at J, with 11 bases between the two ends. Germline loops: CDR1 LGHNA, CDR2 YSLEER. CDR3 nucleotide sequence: TGCGCCAGCAGCCAAGGGCCCATGTGGGGCTACACCTTC. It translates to CASSQGPMWGYTF.

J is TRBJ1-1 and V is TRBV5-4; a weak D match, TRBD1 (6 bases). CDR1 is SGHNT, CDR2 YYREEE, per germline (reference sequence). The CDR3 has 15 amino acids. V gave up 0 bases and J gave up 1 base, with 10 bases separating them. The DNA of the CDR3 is TGTGCCAGCAGCTTGGGAGGGGGTAGGAACACTGAAGCTTTCTTT. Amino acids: CASSLGGGRNTEAFF.

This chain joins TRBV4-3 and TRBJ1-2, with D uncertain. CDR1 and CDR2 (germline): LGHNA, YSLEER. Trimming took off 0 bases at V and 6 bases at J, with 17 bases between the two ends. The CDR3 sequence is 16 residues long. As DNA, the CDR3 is TGCGCCAGCAGCCAAGATTTGAGTCGGGGAGCGGATGGCTACACCTTC. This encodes CASSQDLSRGADGYTF.